The 22 T cell receptor beta chains below come from one sample, sequenced in a study of blood T cell repertoires in COVID-19. The table came from immunoSEQ multiplex PCR; TCRdb's copy has only in-frame clones and leaves some out. The table lists 65,000 to 85,000 clones, 60% to 85% of them singletons, with 15% to 20% in the top ten. The specimen was peripheral blood. All receptors come from a human donor in a cohort sampled during active COVID-19.

The V and J genes are TRBV5-1 and TRBJ1-5; unclear D gene. In germline, CDR1 is SGHRS, CDR2 YFSETQ. This CDR3 has 13 residues. Deletions cut 4 bases from V and 4 bases from J, with 9 bases between. This CDR3 reads CASSPWPNQPQHF. CDR3 bases: TGCGCCAGCAGCCCATGGCCTAATCAGCCCCAGCATTTT.

The chain is built from TRBV6-6 and TRBJ2-7; perhaps TRBD1 as D (7 bases). The germline V gene encodes CDR1 MNHNY and CDR2 SVGAGI (reference sequence). V lost 8 bases and J lost 1, with 15 bases in between. The CDR3 length is 14 residues. The CDR3 is CASWSRGDSYEQYF. The CDR3, as DNA: TGTGCCAGCTGGAGCAGGGGGGATTCCTACGAGCAGTACTTC.

The chain uses TRBV6-6 and TRBJ2-3; tentative D call: TRBD2 (5 bases). V shed 8 bases and J shed 0 bases, with 9 bases lying between them. The length of the CDR3 is 13 residues. The germline gives CDR1 MNHNY, CDR2 SVGAGI (reference sequence). For the CDR3, the DNA is TGTGCCAGCGAGACGGGAAGCACAGATACGCAGTATTTT. The encoded protein is CASETGSTDTQYF.

This sequence joins TRBV10-3 and TRBJ2-7, with D uncertain. The germline V gene encodes CDR1 ENHRY and CDR2 SYGVKD. V gave up 6 bases and J gave up 2 bases, with 14 bases separating them. This CDR3 region has 14 residues. CDR3: CAISPDSRPYEQYF. The CDR3 DNA reads as TGTGCCATCAGCCCCGACTCGAGGCCCTACGAGCAGTACTTC.

This sequence joins TRBV29-1 and TRBJ1-4; maybe TRBD1 (6 bases). This CDR3 contains 15 residues. Trimming cost V 7 bases and J 8 bases, with 23 bases left between them. From germline, CDR1 is SQVTM and CDR2 ANQGSEA. The CDR3 sequence is CSATNYRDAGEKLFF. The CDR3 coding sequence is TGCAGCGCCACAAACTACAGGGACGCAGGGGAAAAACTGTTTTTT.

In this sample, this clone turned up many times. The genes are TRBV6-5 and TRBJ2-7; the D gene is possibly TRBD2 (5 bases). There are 13 residues in the CDR3. The V and J ends lost 7 bases and 2 bases respectively, with 12 bases between them. CDR1 and CDR2 from the germline V gene are MNHEY and SVGAGI. As DNA, the CDR3 is TGTGCCAGCAACTGGGCGGGTGCCTACGAGCAGTACTTC. Its protein product is CASNWAGAYEQYF.

This chain uses TRBV2 with TRBJ2-5, with D perhaps matching TRBD2 (5 bases). This CDR3 has 18 amino acids. The germline gives CDR1 SNHLY, CDR2 FYNNEI. V shed 2 bases and J shed 4 bases, with 23 bases lying between them. The CDR3: CASSEPSASGPRGETQYF. The CDR3 DNA is TGTGCCAGCAGTGAACCCTCAGCCTCCGGGCCCCGGGGAGAGACCCAGTACTTC.

This chain joins TRBV10-2 and TRBJ1-6; D not resolved. The CDR3 has 13 residues. The germline V gene has CDR1 WSHSY and CDR2 SAAADI. Trimming removed 7 bases from V and 5 bases from J, with 9 bases in between. CDR3 bases: TGCGCCAGCACAGCGTTTAATAATTCACCCCTCCACTTT. Residues: CASTAFNNSPLHF.

This clone was detected a few times. V and J are TRBV9 and TRBJ2-1; 7 bases agree with TRBD2. V shed 1 base, J shed 2 bases, and the junction held 9 bases outside the gene matches. Germline CDR1 reads SGDLS; CDR2 reads YYNGEE. The CDR3 has 17 residues. The CDR3 DNA follows: TGTGCCAGCAGCGTAAGCCGGAGCGGGGTTACCTACAATGAGCAGTTCTTC. Its protein is CASSVSRSGVTYNEQFF.

This chain links TRBV5-1 with TRBJ2-3, with D possibly TRBD1 on 6 matching bases. The CDR3 extends over 14 amino acids. Per the germline V gene, CDR1 is SGHRS and CDR2 is YFSETQ. The V end was cut by 5 bases, the J end by 1 base, with 11 bases between. The CDR3, as DNA: TGCGCCAGCAGTCACAGGGATCGCACAGATACGCAGTATTTT. The encoded protein is CASSHRDRTDTQYF.

V usage is TRBV5-1 and J usage is TRBJ2-3; TRBD2 matches at 13 bases. Germline-derived CDR1 and CDR2 are SGHRS and YFSETQ. CDR3 length: 16 amino acids. The ends lost 0 bases at V and 5 bases at J; junction bases unmatched: 3. CDR3 in DNA: TGCGCCAGCAGCTTGGCCGGGACTAGCGGGGTAGATACGCAGTATTTT. This codes for CASSLAGTSGVDTQYF.

The chain recombines TRBV19 with TRBJ2-4, with a weak D call TRBD1 (6 bases). CDR1 is LNHDA, CDR2 SQIVND, per germline (reference sequence). The CDR3 contains 16 residues. Between the trimmed V and J ends, which lost 0 bases and 0 bases, there was a span of 9 bases. CDR3 nucleotide sequence: TGTGCCAGTAGTATAGATAGGGACATAGCCAAAAACATTCAGTACTTC. Its protein is CASSIDRDIAKNIQYF. Looking up the rest from reference TRBV19 and TRBJ2-4 gives the full variable domain: DGGITQSPKYLFRKEGQNVTLSCEQNLNHDAMYWYRQDPGQGLRLIYYSQIVNDFQKGDIAEGYSVSREKKESFPLTVTSAQKNPTAFYLCASSIDRDIAKNIQYFGAGTRLSVL.

J is TRBJ2-5 and V is TRBV7-8, with a possible D match to TRBD2 (6 bases). Between the trimmed V and J ends, which lost 3 bases and 4 bases, there was a span of 12 bases. The CDR3 is 14 amino acids. Germline V gives CDR1 SGHVS, CDR2 FQNEAQ. CDR3 amino acids: CASSFGQGGETQYF. The CDR3 nucleotides read TGTGCCAGCAGCTTTGGGCAGGGAGGAGAGACCCAGTACTTC.

This chain joins TRBV6-2 or TRBV6-3 and TRBJ2-6; TRBD1 aligns across 7 bases. Germline loops: CDR1 MNHEY, CDR2 SVGEGT. The CDR3 covers 17 residues. Trimming cost V 1 base and J 2 bases; bases outside gene matches: 5. The CDR3 bases are TGTGCCAGCAGTTACTGGGACAGTGGTACTGGGGCCAACGTCCTGACTTTC. Its protein is CASSYWDSGTGANVLTF.

The V call is TRBV11-3, the J call TRBJ2-4; D perhaps matches TRBD2 (5 bases). V was shortened by 1 base and J by 0 bases, with 7 bases between the two germline ends. Germline values: CDR1 SGHNT, CDR2 YENEEA. The CDR3 loop spans 15 amino acids. Written as DNA, the CDR3 is TGTGCCAGCAGCTTAGTCCGGGGAGCCAAAAACATTCAGTACTTC. It encodes CASSLVRGAKNIQYF.

The chain employs TRBV27 and TRBJ2-1; the match to TRBD1 covers 8 bases. In germline, CDR1 is MNHEY, CDR2 SMNVEV (reference sequence). The V and J ends lost 9 bases and 8 bases, in that order; junction bases with no gene match: 12. This CDR3 comprises 14 residues. The CDR3 region has the DNA TGTGCCAGTGAGGCCAGGGGGCACGGGTATGAGCAGTTCTTC. Translation gives CASEARGHGYEQFF.

V gene TRBV19 combines with J gene TRBJ1-1; D is unclear. Trimming left V 1 base short and J 8 bases short, with 11 bases between. Per the germline V gene, CDR1 is LNHDA and CDR2 is SQIVND (reference sequence). This CDR3 spans 13 amino acids. CDR3 in DNA: TGTGCCAGTAGTATAGGGCTGGGAGTCGAAGCTTTCTTT. Residues: CASSIGLGVEAFF.

The CDR3 reads CASSSASGGGPRNIQYF. DNA for the CDR3: TGTGCCAGCAGCTCCGCTAGCGGGGGAGGACCGAGAAACATTCAGTACTTC. The V and J genes are TRBV5-4 and TRBJ2-4, with TRBD2 matching over 10 bases. V was pared by 3 bases and J by 6 bases, with 12 bases of the junction left unmatched. This CDR3 has 17 residues. Germline V gene sequence: CDR1 SGHNT, CDR2 YYREEE (reference sequence).

This clone was picked up one time. The V call is TRBV7-2, the J call TRBJ1-5; D ambiguous. Germline values: CDR1 SGHTA, CDR2 FQGNSA. V lost 2 bases, J lost 4 bases, and 12 bases lay in between. The CDR3 is 15 amino acids. The CDR3 loop reads CASSLSPVANQPQHF. In DNA form, the CDR3 reads TGTGCCAGCAGCTTATCCCCGGTAGCTAATCAGCCCCAGCATTTT. Combining the CDR3 with reference TRBV7-2 and TRBJ1-5 gives the whole variable domain GAGVSQSPSNKVTEKGKDVELRCDPISGHTALYWYRQSLGQGLEFLIYFQGNSAPDKSGLPSDRFSAERTGGSVSTLTIQRTQQEDSAVYLCASSLSPVANQPQHFGDGTRLSIL.

This chain uses TRBV19 with TRBJ2-7, with a weak D call TRBD1 (6 bases). The germline CDR1 and CDR2 sequences are LNHDA and SQIVND (reference sequence). The CDR3 covers 13 residues. V was cut by 1 base and J by 6 bases, with 10 bases left in between. CDR3 DNA: TGTGCCAGTAGTATAGGAACAGGGATCGAGCAGTACTTC. Protein product: CASSIGTGIEQYF. Variable domain in full (rest from reference TRBV19 and TRBJ2-7): DGGITQSPKYLFRKEGQNVTLSCEQNLNHDAMYWYRQDPGQGLRLIYYSQIVNDFQKGDIAEGYSVSREKKESFPLTVTSAQKNPTAFYLCASSIGTGIEQYFGPGTRLTVT.

This sequence joins TRBV28 and TRBJ2-1, with 9 bases matching TRBD2. The CDR3 covers 16 residues. The germline gives CDR1 MDHEN, CDR2 SYDVKM. V dropped 6 bases and J dropped 7; count of bases not matched to a gene: 13. CDR3 nucleotide sequence: TGTGCCAGCAGCCACCCAAGGAGCGGGGGGATGAATGAGCAGTTCTTC. Its protein is CASSHPRSGGMNEQFF.

The CDR3 nucleotides are TGTGCCACCAGCAGAGAGGCAGAAAATTCACCCCTCCACTTT. Its protein product is CATSREAENSPLHF. This chain connects TRBV15 to TRBJ1-6; D unresolved. V lost 0 bases and J lost 7, with 7 bases in between. From germline, CDR1 is LNHNV and CDR2 YYDKDF (reference sequence). This CDR3 has 14 residues.